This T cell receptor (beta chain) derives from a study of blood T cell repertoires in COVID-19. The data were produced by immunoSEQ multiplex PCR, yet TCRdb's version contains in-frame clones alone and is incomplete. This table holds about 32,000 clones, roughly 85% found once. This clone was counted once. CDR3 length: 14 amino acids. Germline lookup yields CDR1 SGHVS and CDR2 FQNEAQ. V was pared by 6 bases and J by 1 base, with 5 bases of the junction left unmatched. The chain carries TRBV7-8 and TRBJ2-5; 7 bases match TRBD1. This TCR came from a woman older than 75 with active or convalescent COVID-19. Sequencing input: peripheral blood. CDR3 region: CASRRGQPQETQYF. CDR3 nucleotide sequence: TGTGCCAGCAGAAGGGGACAGCCCCAAGAGACCCAGTACTTC.